This passage covers 10 T cell receptor beta chains from one sample sequenced in a study of T cell repertoires in cytomegalovirus infection. TCRdb re-analysed the reads in MiXCR, keeping a single row per CDR3 protein. The table lists about 130,000 distinct CDR3 sequences, roughly 9% of them singletons. Sequencing was done on a sample of PBMCs. The receptors derive from a human donor in good health (CMV status not recorded). Some clones in this sample may be carry-over from other donors' samples.

This clonotype was counted ten times or more. The V and J genes are TRBV7-6 and TRBJ2-2; the D is unclear. Germline lookup yields CDR1 SGHVS and CDR2 FNYEAQ. V shed 3 bases and J shed 6 bases, with 8 bases lying between them. The CDR3 contains 13 residues. Here the CDR3 DNA reads TGTGCCAGCAGCTTCGACCCGGCCGGGGAGCTGTTTTTT. Amino acid sequence: CASSFDPAGELFF.

This clonotype was detected ten times or more. V gene TRBV6-5 combines with J gene TRBJ1-2; 8 bases align to TRBD1. Germline CDR1 is MNHEY and CDR2 is SVGAGI. V was clipped by 6 bases and J by 4 bases; unmatched bases: 7. The CDR3 is 14 amino acids. The CDR3, as DNA: TGTGCCAGCAGGCGAGGACAGGGTGGCTATGGCTACACCTTC. Encoded protein: CASRRGQGGYGYTF.

At least ten counts were recorded for this clonotype. The V call is TRBV7-9, the J call TRBJ2-1; 12 nucleotides line up with TRBD1. V lost 6 bases and J lost 7; bases outside the gene matches: 4. From germline, CDR1 is SEHNR and CDR2 FQNEAQ (reference sequence). The CDR3 consists of 14 residues. The CDR3 sequence is CASRGTGGWNEQFF. In nucleotides, the CDR3 is TGTGCCAGCAGAGGGACAGGGGGCTGGAATGAGCAGTTCTTC.

This clonotype was seen ten or more times. The chain carries TRBV5-4 and TRBJ1-6; TRBD1 agrees at 9 bases. The CDR3 consists of 14 residues. V dropped 3 bases and J dropped 8; count of bases not matched to a gene: 3. Germline V CDR1 and CDR2: SGHNT, YYREEE (reference sequence). CDR3 in amino acids: CASSSDRGDSPLHF. For the CDR3, the DNA is TGTGCCAGCAGCTCAGACAGGGGGGATTCACCCCTCCACTTT. Full variable domain (remainder filled in from reference TRBV5-4 and TRBJ1-6): ETGVTQSPTHLIKTRGQQVTLRCSSQSGHNTVSWYQQALGQGPQFIFQYYREEENGRGNFPPRFSGLQFPNYSSELNVNALELDDSALYLCASSSDRGDSPLHFGNGTRLTVT.

As regards this clonotype: With a much larger clone just one base away, this may be a read error. The chain combines TRBV6-6 with TRBJ1-4; no reliable D call. The CDR3 covers 11 residues. Per the germline V gene, CDR1 is MNHNY and CDR2 is SVGAGI (reference sequence). Deletions cut 4 bases from V and 8 bases from J, with 5 bases between. CDR3 region: CASSFREKLFF. In DNA, the CDR3 is TGTGCCAGCAGTTTCCGAGAAAAACTGTTTTTT.

In its sample, this clonotype was seen many times. This chain connects TRBV7-9 to TRBJ2-2; D is undetermined. From germline, CDR1 is SEHNR and CDR2 FQNEAQ (reference sequence). V shed 4 bases and J shed 4 bases, with 10 bases lying between them. There are 14 residues in the CDR3. The chain's CDR3 is CASSSNHGTGELFF. CDR3 nucleotide sequence: TGTGCCAGCAGCTCCAACCATGGCACCGGGGAGCTGTTTTTT.

V is TRBV5-1 and J is TRBJ1-1; 9 positions agree with TRBD1. The junction had 4 bases not matched to a gene; V was cut back by 4 bases and J by 3 bases. The CDR3 totals 14 residues. The germline CDR1 and CDR2 sequences are SGHRS and YFSETQ. CDR3 protein: CASSLGTGHTEAFF. The CDR3 region has the DNA TGCGCCAGCAGCCTCGGGACAGGGCACACTGAAGCTTTCTTT.

This clonotype appeared a few times. The CDR3 region has the DNA TGTGCCTGGAGCTCCGGACAGGGAGCCTATGGCTACACCTTC. It translates to CAWSSGQGAYGYTF. The genes are TRBV30 and TRBJ1-2, with 8 bases matching TRBD1. The V gene's germline CDR1 is GTSNPN and CDR2 SVGIG (reference sequence). This CDR3 spans 14 amino acids. V lost 3 bases and J lost 4; bases outside the gene matches: 7.

This sequence joins TRBV28 and TRBJ1-5; D uncertain. V lost 0 bases and J lost 3, with 6 bases in between. Looked up from germline, CDR1 is MDHEN and CDR2 is SYDVKM. The length of the CDR3 is 14 residues. The CDR3 bases are TGTGCCAGCAGTTTATGGTCAGTCAATCAGCCCCAGCATTTT. Its protein is CASSLWSVNQPQHF.

This clonotype was found many times. V gene TRBV7-2 combines with J gene TRBJ2-5; the D is unclear. The CDR3 loop spans 15 amino acids. CDR1 and CDR2 (germline): SGHTA, FQGNSA. Trimming removed 0 bases at V and 1 base at J, with 9 bases between. The CDR3 DNA reads TGTGCCAGCAGCTTAGCCGCAGCCCTCCAAGAGACCCAGTACTTC. The encoded protein is CASSLAAALQETQYF.